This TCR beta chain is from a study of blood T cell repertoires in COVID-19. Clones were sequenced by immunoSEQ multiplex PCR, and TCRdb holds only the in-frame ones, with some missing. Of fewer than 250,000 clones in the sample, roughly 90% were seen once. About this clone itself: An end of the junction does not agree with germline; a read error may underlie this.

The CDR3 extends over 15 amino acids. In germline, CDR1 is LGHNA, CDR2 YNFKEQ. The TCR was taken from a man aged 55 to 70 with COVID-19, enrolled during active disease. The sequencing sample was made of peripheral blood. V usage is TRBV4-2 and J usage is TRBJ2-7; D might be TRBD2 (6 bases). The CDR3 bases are TGTGCCAGCAGCCAACCGGGACTGCGCTCCCACGAGCAGTACTTC. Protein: CASSQPGLRSHEQYF.